These 27 T cell receptor beta chains originate from one sample sequenced in a study of Tregs in tolerant kidney transplant recipients. The data were produced by immunoSEQ multiplex PCR, yet TCRdb's version contains in-frame clones alone and is incomplete. Of 75,000 to 100,000 clones listed, roughly 92% are singletons. Sequenced: CD8+ T cells from blood. These receptors all come from a human donor in good health.

V is TRBV2 and J is TRBJ1-2; TRBD1 matches at 9 bases. V was clipped by 10 bases and J by 8 bases; unmatched bases: 8. CDR1 is SNHLY and CDR2 is FYNNEI in the germline V gene. The CDR3 length is 12 residues. The CDR3 is CANPATGGGYTF. DNA of the CDR3: TGTGCCAACCCAGCAACAGGGGGCGGCTACACCTTC. Together with reference TRBV2 and TRBJ1-2, the CDR3 gives the full variable domain: EPEVTQTPSHQVTQMGQEVILRCVPISNHLYFYWYRQILGQKVEFLVSFYNNEISEKSEIFDDQFSVERPDGSNFTLKIRSTKLEDSAMYFCANPATGGGYTFGSGTRLTVV.

This clone was seen a single time. The chain is built from TRBV6-1 and TRBJ2-1, with TRBD2 matching over 7 bases. The CDR3 has 15 amino acids. Trimming cost V 4 bases and J 4 bases; bases outside gene matches: 7. Germline V gene lookup returns CDR1 MNHNS and CDR2 SASEGT. The CDR3 is CASSGDYSGYNEQFF. Written as DNA, the CDR3 is TGTGCCAGCAGTGGGGACTACTCGGGGTACAATGAGCAGTTCTTC.

V and J are TRBV6-4 and TRBJ1-2, with D possibly TRBD1 on 5 matching bases. Looked up from germline, CDR1 is MRHNA and CDR2 is SNTAGT. This CDR3 spans 14 amino acids. The V end was cut by 2 bases, the J end by 4 bases, with 11 bases between. CDR3 nucleotides: TGTGCCAGCAGTGACGGGCAGGGACTCTATGGCTACACCTTC. This translates into CASSDGQGLYGYTF.

The chain uses TRBV2 and TRBJ2-5, with D perhaps TRBD1 (5 bases). CDR3 length: 12 residues. Germline V gene sequence: CDR1 SNHLY, CDR2 FYNNEI. Trimming cost V 6 bases and J 7 bases, with 12 bases left between them. CDR3 DNA sequence: TGTGCCAGCAGAACAGGCCCAGGGACCCAGTACTTC. This encodes CASRTGPGTQYF.

The chain recombines TRBV19 with TRBJ2-2; D is unresolved. V was trimmed by 10 bases and J by 6 bases, leaving 15 bases between them. Germline loops: CDR1 LNHDA, CDR2 SQIVND (reference sequence). The CDR3 has 13 residues. As DNA, the CDR3 is TGTGCCACCGCTTGGGGTCACCCCGGGGAGCTGTTTTTT. Translating it yields CATAWGHPGELFF.

The gene calls are TRBV13 and TRBJ2-5, with 12 nucleotides matching TRBD1. The CDR3 contains 23 residues. V lost 4 bases and J lost 0; bases outside the gene matches: 24. Germline V lookup: CDR1 PRHDT, CDR2 FYEKMQ (reference sequence). In nucleotides, the CDR3 is TGTGCCAGCAGCTCCCGGGACAGGGGGCGGGGGTCTACTAGCGGGATGTACCAAGAGACCCAGTACTTC. It codes for CASSSRDRGRGSTSGMYQETQYF.

The rearrangement uses TRBV6-5 and TRBJ2-7; D perhaps matches TRBD2 (6 bases). V was shortened by 0 bases and J by 0 bases, with 12 bases between the two germline ends. CDR1 is MNHEY and CDR2 is SVGAGI in the germline V gene. This CDR3 is built from 16 residues. The CDR3 protein is CASSYSAGTHSYEQYF. The CDR3 region has the DNA TGTGCCAGCAGTTACTCGGCCGGGACTCACTCCTACGAGCAGTACTTC.

There are a few counts of this clone. V usage is TRBV27 and J usage is TRBJ2-7, with TRBD1 matching over 10 bases. Trimming took 4 bases from V and 0 from J; bases not matched to a gene: 0. Germline values: CDR1 MNHEY, CDR2 SMNVEV (reference sequence). This CDR3 is 14 amino acids long. The chain's CDR3 is CASSWTGGSYEQYF. Here the CDR3 DNA reads TGTGCCAGCAGTTGGACAGGGGGCTCCTACGAGCAGTACTTC.

This clone was observed a single time. The rearrangement uses TRBV27 and TRBJ1-5; D remains unclear. CDR3 length equals 14 residues. Germline values: CDR1 MNHEY, CDR2 SMNVEV (reference sequence). The ends were cut back, 3 bases at V and 4 bases at J, with 10 bases in the middle. The CDR3 nucleotides read TGTGCCAGCAGTTTTGTTGGGGAAAATCAGCCCCAGCATTTT. This encodes CASSFVGENQPQHF.

The V call is TRBV7-9, the J call TRBJ1-2; no definite D call. CDR1 is SEHNR and CDR2 is FQNEAQ in the germline V gene (reference sequence). Trimming left V 5 bases short and J 3 bases short, with 10 bases between. This CDR3 is 13 amino acids long. In nucleotides, the CDR3 is TGTGCCAGCAGCCGACACCTTGACTATGGCTACACCTTC. Residues: CASSRHLDYGYTF.

The rearrangement uses TRBV19 and TRBJ2-7; TRBD2 matches at 8 bases. The CDR3 extends over 16 amino acids. Losses at the gene ends were 3 bases for V and 3 bases for J; bases not matched to a gene: 10. Germline V gives CDR1 LNHDA, CDR2 SQIVND (reference sequence). As DNA, the CDR3 is TGTGCCAGTAGTATCCAGGGGACTAGTTTCTTCTACGAGCAGTACTTC. Translation: CASSIQGTSFFYEQYF.

This clone was found once. The chain recombines TRBV11-2 with TRBJ2-7; D is uncertain. This CDR3 is built from 14 residues. Germline V lookup: CDR1 SGHAT, CDR2 FQNNGV. The germline V and J ends were trimmed by 3 bases and 5 bases, with 14 bases remaining between them. This CDR3 is CASSFYSFGDEQYF. CDR3 bases: TGTGCCAGCAGCTTCTACAGTTTTGGGGACGAGCAGTACTTC.

The chain has TRBV27 and TRBJ1-2; D call uncertain. The germline gives CDR1 MNHEY, CDR2 SMNVEV (reference sequence). CDR3 length equals 14 residues. The V end lost 5 bases, the J end lost 2 bases, and 12 bases lay between the germline ends. The CDR3 region has the DNA TGTGCCAGCAGTATAGCGGCAGCCAACTATGGCTACACCTTC. Translation gives CASSIAAANYGYTF.

The genes are TRBV4-1 and TRBJ1-6; D ambiguous. V was trimmed by 2 bases and J by 4 bases, leaving 9 bases between them. This CDR3 comprises 15 residues. The germline V gene encodes CDR1 MGHRA and CDR2 YSYEKL. Written as DNA, the CDR3 is TGCGCCAGCAGCCAAATGGGTGGGTATAATTCACCCCTCCACTTT. Its protein product is CASSQMGGYNSPLHF.

This rearrangement joins TRBV5-8 to TRBJ1-5; D remains unclear. Germline CDR1 SGHTS, CDR2 YDEGEE. The CDR3 is 15 residues long. The ends were cut back, 4 bases at V and 1 base at J, with 12 bases in the middle. This chain's CDR3 is CASSTRHESNQPQHF. The CDR3 bases are TGTGCCAGCAGCACCCGTCACGAAAGCAATCAGCCCCAGCATTTT.

The chain links TRBV4-1 to TRBJ1-2, with 12 positions matching TRBD1. The CDR3 consists of 18 residues. V shed 1 base and J 7 bases; nucleotides not matched to a gene: 13. Germline values: CDR1 MGHRA, CDR2 YSYEKL. Here the CDR3 DNA reads TGCGCCAGCAGCCAAGTCGTCCCGGGACAGGGGGCGATTGGTGGCTACACCTTC. The encoded protein is CASSQVVPGQGAIGGYTF.

V usage is TRBV13 and J usage is TRBJ2-7, with TRBD2 matching over 7 bases. This CDR3 is built from 15 residues. The V and J ends lost 4 bases and 3 bases, in that order; junction bases with no gene match: 9. Germline V gene data show CDR1 as PRHDT and CDR2 as FYEKMQ (reference sequence). CDR3 bases: TGTGCCAGCAGCTCCACTAGCGTCAGTCGCTACGAGCAGTACTTC. Translation: CASSSTSVSRYEQYF.

The chain joins TRBV6-5 to TRBJ2-7; the D is unclear. Germline assignment: CDR1 MNHEY and CDR2 SVGAGI. Trimming left V 6 bases short and J 2 bases short, with 14 bases between. This CDR3 spans 14 amino acids. CDR3 sequence reads: CASSAVGITYEQYF. DNA for the CDR3: TGTGCCAGCAGCGCGGTGGGGATCACCTACGAGCAGTACTTC.

This clone has just one count. The genes are TRBV5-1 and TRBJ2-3; TRBD2 aligns across 8 bases. The CDR3 contains 16 residues. The junction had 5 bases not matched to a gene; V was cut back by 0 bases and J by 2 bases. Per germline, CDR1 SGHRS and CDR2 YFSETQ. The CDR3 loop reads CASSLALAGPTDTQYF. DNA of the CDR3: TGCGCCAGCAGCTTGGCCCTAGCGGGTCCCACAGATACGCAGTATTTT.

The chain links TRBV4-2 to TRBJ2-7; D tentatively fits TRBD1 or TRBD2 (6 bases each). The V and J ends lost 7 bases and 2 bases respectively, with 15 bases between them. The CDR3 has 14 amino acids. CDR1 is LGHNA and CDR2 is YNFKEQ in the germline V gene. The chain's CDR3 is CASTAEGDPYEQYF. Here the CDR3 DNA reads TGTGCCAGCACCGCGGAGGGGGACCCCTACGAGCAGTACTTC.

The CDR3 sequence is CASSLATGSSGNTIYF. CDR3 bases: TGCGCCAGCAGCTTGGCCACCGGCAGCTCTGGAAACACCATATATTTT. The chain carries TRBV5-1 and TRBJ1-3; no definite D call. V dropped 0 bases and J dropped 0 bases, with 10 bases sitting between them. CDR1 and CDR2 (germline): SGHRS, YFSETQ. The CDR3 runs to 16 residues.

The V call is TRBV4-1, the J call TRBJ2-7, with D perhaps TRBD1 or TRBD2 (5 bases each). Trimming removed 1 base from V and 6 bases from J, with 16 bases in between. This CDR3 comprises 15 residues. Germline CDR1 is MGHRA and CDR2 is YSYEKL. CDR3 loop: CASSQVDSPEGEQYF. DNA for the CDR3: TGCGCCAGCAGCCAAGTCGACAGCCCCGAGGGCGAGCAGTACTTC.

The chain has TRBV9 and TRBJ1-4, with D unclear. Trimming took off 4 bases at V and 8 bases at J, with 9 bases between the two ends. This CDR3 comprises 12 residues. CDR1 and CDR2 from the germline V gene are SGDLS and YYNGEE. The CDR3 reads CASSPPGEKLFF. The CDR3 nucleotides read TGTGCCAGCAGCCCGCCGGGGGAAAAACTGTTTTTT.

The J gene is TRBJ2-1, the V gene TRBV19; no definite D call. Germline V lookup: CDR1 LNHDA, CDR2 SQIVND (reference sequence). Trimming removed 5 bases from V and 0 bases from J, with 8 bases in between. There are 14 residues in the CDR3. CDR3 DNA: TGTGCCAGTAGTGGCCCCAGCTCCTACAATGAGCAGTTCTTC. Its protein is CASSGPSSYNEQFF.

This chain connects TRBV29-1 to TRBJ1-1, with D tentatively TRBD1 (6 bases). V lost 4 bases, J lost 6 bases, and 12 bases lay in between. Germline CDR1 SQVTM, CDR2 ANQGSEA. This CDR3 contains 12 residues. For the CDR3, the DNA is TGCAGCGTTGTAAACGAGGGGGCTGAAGCTTTCTTT. Its translation is CSVVNEGAEAFF.

The chain uses TRBV7-9 and TRBJ1-2, with D perhaps TRBD1 (5 bases). Germline-derived CDR1 and CDR2 are SEHNR and FQNEAQ (reference sequence). The V gene lost 11 bases and the J gene lost 0 bases, with 10 bases spanning the gap. CDR3 length equals 12 residues. The CDR3 nucleotides are TGTGCCTTACAGGAAGCTAACTATGGCTACACCTTC. Encoded protein: CALQEANYGYTF.

The rearrangement links TRBV5-1 to TRBJ2-7; 8 bases fit TRBD1. CDR1 SGHRS and CDR2 YFSETQ come from the germline V gene. After removal of 3 bases from V and 4 bases from J, the junction contained 6 bases not matched to a gene. The CDR3 sequence is 14 residues long. CDR3 nucleotides: TGCGCCAGCAGCTCTTCGACAGGGGTATACGAGCAGTACTTC. Translating it yields CASSSSTGVYEQYF.